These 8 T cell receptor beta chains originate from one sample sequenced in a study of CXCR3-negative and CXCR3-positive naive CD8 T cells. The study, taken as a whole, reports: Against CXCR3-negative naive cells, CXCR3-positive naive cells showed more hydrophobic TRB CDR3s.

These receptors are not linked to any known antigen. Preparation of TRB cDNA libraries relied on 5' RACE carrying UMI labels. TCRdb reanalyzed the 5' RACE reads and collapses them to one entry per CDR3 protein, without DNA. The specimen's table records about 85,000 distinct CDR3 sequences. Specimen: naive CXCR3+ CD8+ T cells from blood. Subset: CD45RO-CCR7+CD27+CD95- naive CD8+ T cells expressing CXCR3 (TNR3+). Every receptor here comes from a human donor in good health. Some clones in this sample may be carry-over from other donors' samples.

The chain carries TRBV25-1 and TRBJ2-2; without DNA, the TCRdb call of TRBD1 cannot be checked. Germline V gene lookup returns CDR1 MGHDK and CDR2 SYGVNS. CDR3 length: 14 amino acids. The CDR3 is CASSQGVLSGELFF.

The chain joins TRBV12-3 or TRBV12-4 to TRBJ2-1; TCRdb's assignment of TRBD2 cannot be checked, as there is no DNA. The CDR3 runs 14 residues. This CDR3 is CASSTGLAIIEQFF.

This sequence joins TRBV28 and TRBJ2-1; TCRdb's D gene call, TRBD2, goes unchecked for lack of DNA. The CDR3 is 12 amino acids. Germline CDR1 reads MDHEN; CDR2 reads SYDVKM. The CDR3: CASGREGNEQFF. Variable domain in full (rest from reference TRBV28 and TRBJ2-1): DVKVTQSSRYLVKRTGEKVFLECVQDMDHENMFWYRQDPGLGLRLIYFSYDVKMKEKGDIPEGYSVSREKKERFSLILESASTNQTSMYLCASGREGNEQFFGPGTRLTVL.

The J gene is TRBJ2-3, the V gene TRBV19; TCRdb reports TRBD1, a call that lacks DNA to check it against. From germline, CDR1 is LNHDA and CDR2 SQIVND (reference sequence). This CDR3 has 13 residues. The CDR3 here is CASRPGAADTQYF.

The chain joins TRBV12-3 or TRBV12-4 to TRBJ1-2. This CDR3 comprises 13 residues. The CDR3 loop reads CASSLTLNYGYTF.

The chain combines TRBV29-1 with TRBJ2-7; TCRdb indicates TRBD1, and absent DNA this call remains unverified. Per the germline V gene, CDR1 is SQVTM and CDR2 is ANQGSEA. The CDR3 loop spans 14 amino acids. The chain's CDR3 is CSVEMTGVSYEQYF.

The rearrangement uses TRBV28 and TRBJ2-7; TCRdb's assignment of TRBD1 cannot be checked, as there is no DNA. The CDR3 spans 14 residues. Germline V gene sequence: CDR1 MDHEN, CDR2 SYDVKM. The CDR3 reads CASTGTGDTYEQYF.

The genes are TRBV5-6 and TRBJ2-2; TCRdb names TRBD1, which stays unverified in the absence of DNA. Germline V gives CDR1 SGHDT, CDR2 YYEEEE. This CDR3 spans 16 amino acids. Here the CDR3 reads CASSLRSQGIVGELFF.